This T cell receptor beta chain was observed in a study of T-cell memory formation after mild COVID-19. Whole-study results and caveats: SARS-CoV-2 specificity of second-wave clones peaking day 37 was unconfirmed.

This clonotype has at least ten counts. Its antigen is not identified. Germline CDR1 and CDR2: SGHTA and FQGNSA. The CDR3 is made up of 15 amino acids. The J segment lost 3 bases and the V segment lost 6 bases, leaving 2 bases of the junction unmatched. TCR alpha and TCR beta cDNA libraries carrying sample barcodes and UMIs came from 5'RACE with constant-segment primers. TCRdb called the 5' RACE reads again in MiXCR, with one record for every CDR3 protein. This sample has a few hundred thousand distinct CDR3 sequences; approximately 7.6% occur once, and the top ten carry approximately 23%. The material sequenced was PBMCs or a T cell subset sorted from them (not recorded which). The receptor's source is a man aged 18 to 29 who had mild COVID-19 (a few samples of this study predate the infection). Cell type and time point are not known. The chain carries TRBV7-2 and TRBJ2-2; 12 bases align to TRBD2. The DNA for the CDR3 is TGTGCCAGCAGGCGACTAGCGGGGGACACCGGGGAGCTGTTTTTT. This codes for CASRRLAGDTGELFF.